This entry lists 29 T cell receptor beta chains sequenced from one sample in a study of human thymus T cells. Corrective heart surgery yielded the resections from which the thymus tissue came. Profiling relied on immunoSEQ multiplex PCR, and the TCRdb table lists in-frame clones only, not all of them. The data contain some 120,000 clones, about 95% of them singletons. The sequencing input was thymus tissue. Receptors originate from a boy less than two years old with a congenital heart defect but otherwise immunologically healthy.

This chain uses TRBV5-4 with TRBJ2-5; perhaps TRBD2 as D (7 bases). This CDR3 has 15 amino acids. The V end lost 7 bases, the J end lost 6 bases, and 22 bases lay between the germline ends. CDR1 is SGHNT and CDR2 is YYREEE in the germline V gene (reference sequence). The DNA for the CDR3 is TGTGCCAGCGCGCGAGAAGGGGGGGGCCGGAAGACCCAGTACTTC. Translation gives CASAREGGGRKTQYF.

The rearrangement joins TRBV28 to TRBJ1-2; D is unresolved. Trimming left V 2 bases short and J 8 bases short, with 12 bases between. The CDR3 has 13 residues. Germline V CDR1 and CDR2: MDHEN, SYDVKM. The CDR3 coding sequence is TGTGCCAGCAGTTTAGGAGTCGGCGGAGGCTACACCTTC. Protein: CASSLGVGGGYTF.

This clone came up once. The J gene is TRBJ1-1, the V gene TRBV30; a weak D match, TRBD1 (6 bases). Germline assignment: CDR1 GTSNPN and CDR2 SVGIG (reference sequence). With 4 bases removed from V and 1 base from J, the gap between germline ends came to 16 bases. The CDR3 is 15 residues long. CDR3: CAWKGVGEGNTEAFF. As DNA, the CDR3 is TGTGCCTGGAAGGGGGTCGGGGAGGGGAACACTGAAGCTTTCTTT.

This chain links TRBV10-3 with TRBJ2-5, with D perhaps matching TRBD2 (6 bases). V dropped 6 bases and J dropped 1 base, with 15 bases sitting between them. The length of the CDR3 is 15 residues. The germline V gene encodes CDR1 ENHRY and CDR2 SYGVKD. The CDR3 reads CAIRVAGKPQETQYF. In DNA, the CDR3 is TGTGCCATCAGGGTGGCGGGGAAACCCCAAGAGACCCAGTACTTC.

This chain connects TRBV5-6 to TRBJ1-3; unclear D gene. The CDR3 sequence is 17 residues long. The germline V gene encodes CDR1 SGHDT and CDR2 YYEEEE. V was pared by 4 bases and J by 0 bases, with 17 bases between. The CDR3 loop is CASSNPDGRSSGNTIYF. In nucleotides, the CDR3 is TGTGCCAGCAGCAACCCGGACGGACGGAGCTCTGGAAACACCATATATTTT.

This chain connects TRBV27 to TRBJ1-2; no definite D call. The germline V and J ends were trimmed by 8 bases and 2 bases, with 12 bases remaining between them. This CDR3 has 13 amino acids. In germline, CDR1 is MNHEY, CDR2 SMNVEV (reference sequence). The CDR3 nucleotides are TGTGCCAGCGCGAGGGATTCGAACTATGGCTACACCTTC. This sequence encodes CASARDSNYGYTF.

This clone was found a few times. This chain connects TRBV5-5 to TRBJ2-7, with unresolved D. Germline lookup yields CDR1 SGHKS and CDR2 YYEKEE (reference sequence). Trimming left V 4 bases short and J 1 base short, with 6 bases between. The CDR3 sequence is 12 residues long. CDR3 nucleotides: TGTGCCAGCAGCAGGCGGTCCTACGAGCAGTACTTC. Translating gives CASSRRSYEQYF.

The chain combines TRBV5-6 with TRBJ1-4; possibly TRBD1 for D (5 bases). Per the germline V gene, CDR1 is SGHDT and CDR2 is YYEEEE. The CDR3 has 14 amino acids. Trimming stripped 4 bases from V and 5 bases from J, with 12 bases between. The CDR3: CASSVGGRNEKLFF. The CDR3 nucleotides are TGTGCCAGCAGCGTCGGGGGACGGAATGAAAAACTGTTTTTT. The full variable domain, with the rest looked up from reference TRBV5-6 and TRBJ1-4, is DAGVTQSPTHLIKTRGQQVTLRCSPKSGHDTVSWYQQALGQGPQFIFQYYEEEERQRGNFPDRFSGHQFPNYSSELNVNALLLGDSALYLCASSVGGRNEKLFFGSGTQLSVL.

The rearrangement joins TRBV28 to TRBJ2-4, with D unclear. The CDR3 sequence is 17 residues long. Germline lookup yields CDR1 MDHEN and CDR2 SYDVKM. With 1 base removed from V and 0 bases from J, the gap between germline ends came to 13 bases. Here the CDR3 DNA reads TGTGCCAGCAGTTTATTTGAGGAAAGGATAGCCAAAAACATTCAGTACTTC. Protein sequence: CASSLFEERIAKNIQYF.

This sequence joins TRBV19 and TRBJ1-3; possibly TRBD1 for D (5 bases). V lost 0 bases and J lost 0, with 15 bases in between. This CDR3 contains 18 residues. CDR1 is LNHDA, CDR2 SQIVND, per germline (reference sequence). The CDR3 DNA reads TGTGCCAGTAGTATAGATCGGGCCCGAGACAGCTCTGGAAACACCATATATTTT. Translated: CASSIDRARDSSGNTIYF.

The chain joins TRBV4-3 to TRBJ2-7; TRBD2 aligns across 9 bases. The V gene's germline CDR1 is LGHNA and CDR2 YSLEER. The CDR3 loop spans 19 amino acids. With 0 bases clipped from V and 0 bases from J, the junction kept 12 bases outside the gene matches. The CDR3 DNA sequence: TGCGCCAGCAGCCAAGATGCGGCTAGCGGGGAGGGGGACTCCTACGAGCAGTACTTC. It translates to CASSQDAASGEGDSYEQYF.

The chain uses TRBV5-4 and TRBJ1-1; D might be TRBD1 (5 bases). With 0 bases removed from V and 1 base from J, the gap between germline ends came to 13 bases. Germline V lookup: CDR1 SGHNT, CDR2 YYREEE (reference sequence). The CDR3 contains 16 residues. CDR3 bases: TGTGCCAGCAGCTTGGCCACGGGGGAGGGGAACACTGAAGCTTTCTTT. This encodes CASSLATGEGNTEAFF.

The rearrangement uses TRBV27 and TRBJ1-6; D is uncertain. V lost 3 bases and J lost 1, with 7 bases in between. The CDR3 extends over 15 amino acids. Germline assignment: CDR1 MNHEY and CDR2 SMNVEV (reference sequence). CDR3 sequence (DNA): TGTGCCAGCAGTTTCGAGGTATCCTATAATTCACCCCTCCACTTT. Amino acid sequence: CASSFEVSYNSPLHF.

Concerning this clone: The junction does not match germline at one end; this may be a read error. This chain joins TRBV27 and TRBJ2-7; 12 bases are a match to TRBD2. Germline V gene data show CDR1 as MNHEY and CDR2 as SMNVEV (reference sequence). This CDR3 has 20 residues. CDR3 bases: TGTGCCAGCAGTCTATCCACTCCGACTAGCGGGGGATCTTTCTCCTACGAGCAGTACTTC. Translated, it gives CASSLSTPTSGGSFSYEQYF.

Only a few counts were recorded for this clone. In DNA, the CDR3 is TGTGCCAGCAGTAGCGGACAGGACGAATCTGGCTACACCTTC. Translated, it gives CASSSGQDESGYTF. The chain is built from TRBV6-5 and TRBJ1-2, with 7 bases fitting TRBD1. CDR1 and CDR2 from the germline V gene are MNHEY and SVGAGI. The trim removed 5 bases at V and 7 bases at J, leaving 10 bases unmatched. The CDR3 runs 14 residues.

The chain combines TRBV15 with TRBJ1-4; TRBD1 might be the D (5 bases). CDR3 size: 17 residues. V was clipped by 0 bases and J by 4 bases, with 15 bases between them. The germline V gene encodes CDR1 LNHNV and CDR2 YYDKDF (reference sequence). CDR3 in DNA: TGTGCCACCAGCAGAGATTTAACCGGGACCTTTAATGAAAAACTGTTTTTT. It encodes CATSRDLTGTFNEKLFF.

The chain is built from TRBV5-6 and TRBJ1-4; unclear D gene. Germline CDR1 reads SGHDT; CDR2 reads YYEEEE. V lost 2 bases and J 7 bases, leaving 9 bases between the germline ends. This CDR3 contains 13 residues. The CDR3 here is CASSFSALEKLFF. CDR3 sequence (DNA): TGTGCCAGCAGCTTTAGTGCCCTTGAAAAACTGTTTTTT.

The chain carries TRBV7-9 and TRBJ2-1; D could derive from TRBD1 or TRBD2 (5 bases each). Germline lookup yields CDR1 SEHNR and CDR2 FQNEAQ (reference sequence). CDR3 length: 13 amino acids. V was shortened by 5 bases and J by 4 bases, with 9 bases between the two germline ends. CDR3 in DNA: TGTGCCAGCAGCGGGGACGGTTACAATGAGCAGTTCTTC. Its translation: CASSGDGYNEQFF. Drawing the rest from reference TRBV7-9 and TRBJ2-1, the complete variable domain is DTGVSQNPRHKITKRGQNVTFRCDPISEHNRLYWYRQTLGQGPEFLTYFQNEAQLEKSRLLSDRFSAERPKGSFSTLEIQRTEQGDSAMYLCASSGDGYNEQFFGPGTRLTVL.

The chain carries TRBV6-5 and TRBJ2-7; no firm D call. Deletions cut 0 bases from V and 2 bases from J, with 5 bases between. The germline CDR1 and CDR2 sequences are MNHEY and SVGAGI. The CDR3 length is 13 residues. The CDR3 sequence is CASSYSIAYEQYF. CDR3 bases: TGTGCCAGCAGTTACTCAATCGCCTACGAGCAGTACTTC.

The J gene is TRBJ1-6, the V gene TRBV4-2; D is unresolved. Trimming stripped 8 bases from V and 0 bases from J, with 8 bases between. There are 14 residues in the CDR3. Germline CDR1 and CDR2: LGHNA and YNFKEQ. Written as DNA, the CDR3 is TGTGCCAGCTCTTTATACTCCTATAATTCACCCCTCCACTTT. This codes for CASSLYSYNSPLHF.

V gene TRBV28 combines with J gene TRBJ2-3; 7 positions agree with TRBD2. V gave up 8 bases and J gave up 2 bases; unmatched junction bases: 4. There are 13 residues in the CDR3. Germline V gene sequence: CDR1 MDHEN, CDR2 SYDVKM. This CDR3 reads CASYLAVTDTQYF. The DNA for the CDR3 is TGTGCCAGCTATCTAGCGGTCACAGATACGCAGTATTTT. The variable domain in full, completed from reference TRBV28 and TRBJ2-3, reads DVKVTQSSRYLVKRTGEKVFLECVQDMDHENMFWYRQDPGLGLRLIYFSYDVKMKEKGDIPEGYSVSREKKERFSLILESASTNQTSMYLCASYLAVTDTQYFGPGTRLTVL.

The chain links TRBV6-1 to TRBJ2-7; D assignment may be TRBD1 or TRBD2 (5 bases each). Trimming cost V 3 bases and J 0 bases, with 12 bases left between them. This CDR3 spans 15 amino acids. Germline V CDR1 and CDR2: MNHNS, SASEGT. The CDR3 nucleotides read TGTGCCAGCAGTGAGGGGGTACCGAGCTCCTACGAGCAGTACTTC. Protein product: CASSEGVPSSYEQYF.

The table lists this clone with a count of one. The gene calls are TRBV19 and TRBJ1-1; D gene uncertain. V was shortened by 10 bases and J by 1 base, with 10 bases between the two germline ends. The CDR3 is 12 residues long. Germline V CDR1 and CDR2: LNHDA, SQIVND (reference sequence). This CDR3 is CATKSGNTEAFF. The DNA of the CDR3 is TGTGCCACCAAATCTGGGAACACTGAAGCTTTCTTT.

The chain is built from TRBV7-2 and TRBJ2-1; possibly TRBD2 for D (6 bases). The CDR3 spans 16 residues. V was clipped by 5 bases and J by 3 bases, with 17 bases between them. The germline gives CDR1 SGHTA, CDR2 FQGNSA. CDR3 bases: TGTGCCAGCAGCGGAGCCCAGACTAGAAACTACAATGAGCAGTTCTTC. It encodes CASSGAQTRNYNEQFF.

The chain combines TRBV28 with TRBJ1-5; TRBD1 aligns across 8 bases. Germline V gene sequence: CDR1 MDHEN, CDR2 SYDVKM. The V segment lost 7 bases and the J segment 0 bases; nucleotides outside the gene matches: 20. The CDR3 is made up of 20 amino acids. The CDR3 coding sequence is TGTGCCAGCATTGCCTCACTTGGGACAGGTAAATCGTATAGCAATCAGCCCCAGCATTTT. It encodes CASIASLGTGKSYSNQPQHF.

The chain carries TRBV27 and TRBJ1-2; possibly TRBD1 for D (6 bases). Deletions cut 5 bases from V and 8 bases from J, with 18 bases between. The CDR3 length is 14 residues. The germline V gene has CDR1 MNHEY and CDR2 SMNVEV (reference sequence). CDR3 loop: CASSPHHRVGGYTF. CDR3 nucleotide sequence: TGTGCCAGCAGTCCACACCACAGGGTGGGAGGCTACACCTTC.

The gene calls are TRBV5-3 and TRBJ2-5; 9 nucleotides align to TRBD1. TRBV5-3 is known as an ORF, though its function is uncertain. V trimming: 2 bases; J trimming: 2 bases; junction bases outside the gene matches: 16. This CDR3 is built from 19 residues. For the CDR3, the DNA is TGTGCCAGAAGCTTTGTTAGTGGGGGACAGGGCTCATTTCAAGAGACCCAGTACTTC. Translated: CARSFVSGGQGSFQETQYF.

The rearrangement uses TRBV4-1 and TRBJ1-1, with D tentatively TRBD1 (5 bases). Trimming cost V 1 base and J 0 bases, with 12 bases left between them. The CDR3 totals 16 residues. Per the germline V gene, CDR1 is MGHRA and CDR2 is YSYEKL. This chain's CDR3 is CASSQVPGELNTEAFF. The CDR3 nucleotides read TGCGCCAGCAGCCAAGTTCCGGGGGAGTTGAACACTGAAGCTTTCTTT.

This clone was recorded only once. The chain joins TRBV5-8 to TRBJ2-7, with 7 nucleotides matching TRBD1. V lost 0 bases and J lost 2; bases outside the gene matches: 8. Per germline, CDR1 SGHTS and CDR2 YDEGEE. The CDR3 sequence is 16 residues long. The CDR3 coding sequence is TGTGCCAGCAGCTTGGGTGCGACAGGGCACACCTACGAGCAGTACTTC. This translates into CASSLGATGHTYEQYF.